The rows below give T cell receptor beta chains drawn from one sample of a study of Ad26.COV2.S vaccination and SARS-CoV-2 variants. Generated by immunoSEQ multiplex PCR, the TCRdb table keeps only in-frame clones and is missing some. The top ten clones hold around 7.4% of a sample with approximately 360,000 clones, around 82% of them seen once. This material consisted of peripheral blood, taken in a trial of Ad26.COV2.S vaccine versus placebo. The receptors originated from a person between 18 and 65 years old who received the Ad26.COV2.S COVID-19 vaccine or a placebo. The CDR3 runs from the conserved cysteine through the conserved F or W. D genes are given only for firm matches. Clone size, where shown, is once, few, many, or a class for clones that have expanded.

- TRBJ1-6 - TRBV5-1 TGCGCCAGCAGCTCCGGGGGACAATATAATTCACCCCTCCACTTT CASSSGGQYNSPLHF
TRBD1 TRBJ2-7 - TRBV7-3 TGTGCCAGCAGCTTAATGGGGGACAGGGGGCTCGACGAGCAGTACTTC CASSLMGDRGLDEQYF
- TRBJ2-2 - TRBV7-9 TGTGCCAGCAGCCCGATAAGGGGGAAAAACACCGGGGAGCTGTTTTTT CASSPIRGKNTGELFF
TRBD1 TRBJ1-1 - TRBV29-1 TGCAGCGTTTCCCGGACCGGACAGGGGCGGCGTGCTTTCTTT CSVSRTGQGRRAFF
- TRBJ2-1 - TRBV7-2 TGTGCCAGCAGCTTAGGTCCTAGAGTCTACAATGAGCAGTTCTTC CASSLGPRVYNEQFF
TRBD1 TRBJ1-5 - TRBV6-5 TGTGCCAGCAGAGGGACAGGGAAGGGCAATCAGCCCCAGCATTTT CASRGTGKGNQPQHF
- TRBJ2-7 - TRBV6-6 TGTGCCAGCAGCTTAGGACGCGAGCAGTACTTC CASSLGREQYF
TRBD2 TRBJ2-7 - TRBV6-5 TGTGCCAGCAGTTACTGGCGGGAGGGCTACGAGCAGTACTTC CASSYWREGYEQYF
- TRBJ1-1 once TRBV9 TGTGCCAGCAGCGTCTCAGATAACCAGAACACTGAAGCTTTCTTT CASSVSDNQNTEAFF
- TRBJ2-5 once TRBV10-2 TGCGCCAGCAGTGTGAGTGGCGAGACCCAGTACTTC CASSVSGETQYF
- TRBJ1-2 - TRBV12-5 TGTGCTAGTGGTTTGGGGGCGCCCGGCTACACCTTC CASGLGAPGYTF
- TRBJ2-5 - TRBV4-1 TGCGCCAGCAGCCAAGATCCGTCCGAGACCCAGTACTTC CASSQDPSETQYF
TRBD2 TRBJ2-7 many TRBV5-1 TGCGCCAGCAGCTTACTAGCGGGAGGGCCCTCCTACGAGCAGTACTTC CASSLLAGGPSYEQYF
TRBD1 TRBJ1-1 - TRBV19 TGTGCCAGTAGTGTACAGGGGGGATACACTGAAGCTTTCTTT CASSVQGGYTEAFF
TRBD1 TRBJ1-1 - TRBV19 TGTGCCAGTAGTATGGGGACAGTCGGAGCTTTCTTT CASSMGTVGAFF
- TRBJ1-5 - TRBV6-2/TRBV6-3 TGTGCCAGCAGTTACTCGGCAGGACCTCAGCCCCAGCATTTT CASSYSAGPQPQHF
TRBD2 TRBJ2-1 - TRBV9 TGTGCCAGCAGCTTCTTAGGACTAGCGGGAGGGTTGGGTGAGCAGTTCTTC CASSFLGLAGGLGEQFF
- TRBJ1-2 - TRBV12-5 TGTGCTAGTGGTTTTAGGGGGGACTATGGCTACACCTTC CASGFRGDYGYTF
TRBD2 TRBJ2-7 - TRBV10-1 TGCGCCAGCCCCATCGGGGGGGAAGGGGCCTACGAGCAGTACTTC CASPIGGEGAYEQYF
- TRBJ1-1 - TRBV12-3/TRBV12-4 TGTGCCAGCAGTTTGGGGGCGTACACTGAAGCTTTCTTT CASSLGAYTEAFF
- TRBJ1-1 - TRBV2 TGTGCCAGCAAACGGCCGAACACTGAAGCTTTCTTT CASKRPNTEAFF
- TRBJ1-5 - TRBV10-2 TGCGCCAGTGGGGGAGAGTTCAGCAATCAGCCCCAGCATTTT CASGGEFSNQPQHF
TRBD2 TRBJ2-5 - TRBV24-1 TGTGCCACCAGTGATTTGCCCGGGAGCGGGGTTGAGACCCAGTACTTC CATSDLPGSGVETQYF
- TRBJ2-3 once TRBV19 TGTGCCAGTAGTCTCGGTCCCGCGTCCTGGGTTGGGCCAGATACGCAGTATTTT CASSLGPASWVGPDTQYF
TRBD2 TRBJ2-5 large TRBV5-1 TGCGCCAGCAGCTTGAGCGGGACCCATGGGGAGACCCAGTACTTC CASSLSGTHGETQYF
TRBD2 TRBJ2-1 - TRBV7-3 TGTGCCAGCAGCTCCCGGACTAGGGGCGAGCAGTTCTTC CASSSRTRGEQFF
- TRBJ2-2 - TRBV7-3 TGTGCCAGCAAGTTGGGGCTGAACACCGGGGAGCTGTTTTTT CASKLGLNTGELFF
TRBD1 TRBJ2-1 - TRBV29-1 TGCAGCGTTGAAAAAACAGGGGGCAATGAGCAGTTCTTC CSVEKTGGNEQFF
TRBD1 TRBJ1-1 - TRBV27 TGTGCCAGCTGGCCGGGACAGGGGGCTCGGGCTTTCTTT CASWPGQGARAFF
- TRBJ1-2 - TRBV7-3 TGTGCCAGCAGCCTCGTCCAGGGCCATGGCTACACCTTC CASSLVQGHGYTF
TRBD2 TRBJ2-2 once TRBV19 TGTGCCAGTATTAAACCGGGACTAGCGGGACCCGGGGAGCTGTTTTTT CASIKPGLAGPGELFF
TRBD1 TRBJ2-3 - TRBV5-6 TGTGCCAGCAGCTTTAGACAGGGGGCCCTCCCCGATACGCAGTATTTT CASSFRQGALPDTQYF